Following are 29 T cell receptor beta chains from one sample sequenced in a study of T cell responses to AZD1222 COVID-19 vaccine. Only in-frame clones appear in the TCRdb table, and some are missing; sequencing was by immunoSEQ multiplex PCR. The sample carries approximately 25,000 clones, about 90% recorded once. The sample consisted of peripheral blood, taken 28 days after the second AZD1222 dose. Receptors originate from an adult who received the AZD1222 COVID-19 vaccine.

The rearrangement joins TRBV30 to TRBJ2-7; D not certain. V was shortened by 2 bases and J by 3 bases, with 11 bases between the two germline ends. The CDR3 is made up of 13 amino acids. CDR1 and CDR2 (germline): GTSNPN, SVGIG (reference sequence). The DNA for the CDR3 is TGTGCCTGGAGTTTAGGGCAGGACTACGAGCAGTACTTC. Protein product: CAWSLGQDYEQYF.

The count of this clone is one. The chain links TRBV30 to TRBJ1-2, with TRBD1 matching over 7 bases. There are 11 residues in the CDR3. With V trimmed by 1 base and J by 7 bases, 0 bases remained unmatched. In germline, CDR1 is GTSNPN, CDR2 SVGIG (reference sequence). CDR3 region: CAWSDRGGYTF. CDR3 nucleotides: TGTGCCTGGAGTGACAGGGGTGGCTACACCTTC.

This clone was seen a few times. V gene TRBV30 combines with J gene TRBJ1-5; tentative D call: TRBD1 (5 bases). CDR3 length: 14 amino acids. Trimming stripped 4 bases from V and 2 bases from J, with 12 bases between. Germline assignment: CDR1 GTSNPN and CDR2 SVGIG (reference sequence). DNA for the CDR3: TGTGCCTGGAATATGGGACGGGGCAATCAGCCCCAGCATTTT. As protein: CAWNMGRGNQPQHF.

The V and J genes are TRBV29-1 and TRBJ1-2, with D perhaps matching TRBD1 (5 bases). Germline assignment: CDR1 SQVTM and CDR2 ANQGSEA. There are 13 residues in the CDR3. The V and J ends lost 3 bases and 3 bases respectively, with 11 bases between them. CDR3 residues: CSVDFDRYYGYTF. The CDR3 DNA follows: TGCAGCGTTGATTTTGACAGATACTATGGCTACACCTTC. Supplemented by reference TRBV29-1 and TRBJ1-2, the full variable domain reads SAVISQKPSRDICQRGTSLTIQCQVDSQVTMMFWYRQQPGQSLTLIATANQGSEATYESGFVIDKFPISRPNLTFSTLTVSNMSPEDSSIYLCSVDFDRYYGYTFGSGTRLTVV.

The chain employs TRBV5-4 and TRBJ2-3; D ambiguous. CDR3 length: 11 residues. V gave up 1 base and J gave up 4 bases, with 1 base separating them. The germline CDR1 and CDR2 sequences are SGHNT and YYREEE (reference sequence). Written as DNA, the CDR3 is TGTGCCAGCAGCTTGTCAGATACGCAGTATTTT. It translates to CASSLSDTQYF. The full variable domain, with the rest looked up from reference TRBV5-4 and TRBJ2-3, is ETGVTQSPTHLIKTRGQQVTLRCSSQSGHNTVSWYQQALGQGPQFIFQYYREEENGRGNFPPRFSGLQFPNYSSELNVNALELDDSALYLCASSLSDTQYFGPGTRLTVL.

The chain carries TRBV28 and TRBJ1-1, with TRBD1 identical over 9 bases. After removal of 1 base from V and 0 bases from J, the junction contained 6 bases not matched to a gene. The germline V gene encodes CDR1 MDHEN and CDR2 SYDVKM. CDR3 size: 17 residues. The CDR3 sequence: CASSLSGTGLMNTEAFF. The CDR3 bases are TGTGCCAGCAGTTTATCGGGGACAGGGCTTATGAACACTGAAGCTTTCTTT.

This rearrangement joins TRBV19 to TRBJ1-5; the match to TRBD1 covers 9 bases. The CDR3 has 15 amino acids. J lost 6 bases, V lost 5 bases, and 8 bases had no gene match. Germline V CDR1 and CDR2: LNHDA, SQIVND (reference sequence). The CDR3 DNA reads TGTGCCAGTAGTTACCGGACAGGGGCAGGTCAGCCCCAGCATTTT. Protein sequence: CASSYRTGAGQPQHF.

The CDR3 region has the DNA TGCGCCAGCAGCCCCCCAAAGACAAGCTCCTACAATGAGCAGTTCTTC. Amino acid sequence: CASSPPKTSSYNEQFF. The V and J genes are TRBV4-3 and TRBJ2-1; no clear D gene. CDR1 and CDR2 (germline): LGHNA, YSLEER. Trimming took off 4 bases at V and 0 bases at J, with 13 bases between the two ends. This CDR3 has 16 residues.

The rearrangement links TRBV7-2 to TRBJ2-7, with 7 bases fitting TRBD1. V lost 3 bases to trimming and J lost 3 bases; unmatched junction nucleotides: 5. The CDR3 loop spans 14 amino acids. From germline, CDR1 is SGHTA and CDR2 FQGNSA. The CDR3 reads CASSLGQSRYEQYF. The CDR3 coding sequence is TGTGCCAGCAGCTTGGGACAGTCACGCTACGAGCAGTACTTC.

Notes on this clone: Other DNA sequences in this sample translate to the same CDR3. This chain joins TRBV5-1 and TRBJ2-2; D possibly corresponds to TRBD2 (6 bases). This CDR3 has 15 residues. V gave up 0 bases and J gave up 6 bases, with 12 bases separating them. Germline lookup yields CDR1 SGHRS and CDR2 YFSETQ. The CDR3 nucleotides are TGCGCCAGCAGCTTGGTAGGTCTAGCGTCCGGGGAGCTGTTTTTT. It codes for CASSLVGLASGELFF.

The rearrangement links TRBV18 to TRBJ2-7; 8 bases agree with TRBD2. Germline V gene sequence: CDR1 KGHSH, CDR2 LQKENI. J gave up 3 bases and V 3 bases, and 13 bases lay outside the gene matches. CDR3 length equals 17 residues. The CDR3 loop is CASSPPSWGTSGYEQYF. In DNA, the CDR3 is TGTGCCAGCTCACCCCCTTCCTGGGGTACTAGCGGCTACGAGCAGTACTTC. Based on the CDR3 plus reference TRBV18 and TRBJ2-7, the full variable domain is NAGVMQNPRHLVRRRGQEARLRCSPMKGHSHVYWYRQLPEEGLKFMVYLQKENIIDESGMPKERFSAEFPKEGPSILRIQQVVRGDSAAYFCASSPPSWGTSGYEQYFGPGTRLTVT.

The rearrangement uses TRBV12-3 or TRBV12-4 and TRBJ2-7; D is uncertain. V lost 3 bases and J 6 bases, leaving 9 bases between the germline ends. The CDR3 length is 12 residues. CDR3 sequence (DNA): TGTGCCAGCAGTTTCCCCCTTGGCGAGCAGTACTTC. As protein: CASSFPLGEQYF.

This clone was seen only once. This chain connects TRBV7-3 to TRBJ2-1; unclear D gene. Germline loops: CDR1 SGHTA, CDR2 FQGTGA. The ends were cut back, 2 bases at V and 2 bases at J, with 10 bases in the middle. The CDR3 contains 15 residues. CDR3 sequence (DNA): TGTGCCAGCAGCTTACGCAGCGAGGCCTACAATGAGCAGTTCTTC. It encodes CASSLRSEAYNEQFF.

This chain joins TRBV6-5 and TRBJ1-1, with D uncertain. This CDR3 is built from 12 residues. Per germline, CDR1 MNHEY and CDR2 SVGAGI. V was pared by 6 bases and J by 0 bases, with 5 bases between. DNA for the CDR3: TGTGCCAGCAGCAGGATGAACACTGAAGCTTTCTTT. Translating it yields CASSRMNTEAFF.

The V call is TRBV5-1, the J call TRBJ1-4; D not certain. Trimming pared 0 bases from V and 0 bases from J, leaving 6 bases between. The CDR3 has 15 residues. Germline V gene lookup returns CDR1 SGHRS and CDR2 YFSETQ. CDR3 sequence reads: CASSLGGTTNEKLFF. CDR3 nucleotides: TGCGCCAGCAGCTTGGGCGGGACAACTAATGAAAAACTGTTTTTT.

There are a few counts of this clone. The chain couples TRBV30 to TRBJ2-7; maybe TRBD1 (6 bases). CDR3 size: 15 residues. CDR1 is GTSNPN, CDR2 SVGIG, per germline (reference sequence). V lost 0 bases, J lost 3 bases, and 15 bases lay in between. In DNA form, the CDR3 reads TGTGCCTGGAGTGTACGAGGGACATCCATCTACGAGCAGTACTTC. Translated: CAWSVRGTSIYEQYF.

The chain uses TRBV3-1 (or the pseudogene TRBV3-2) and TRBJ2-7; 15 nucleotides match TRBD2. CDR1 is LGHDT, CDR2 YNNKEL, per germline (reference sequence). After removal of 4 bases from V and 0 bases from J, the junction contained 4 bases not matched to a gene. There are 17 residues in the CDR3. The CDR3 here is CASSRGLAGGNSYEQYF. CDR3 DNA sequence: TGTGCCAGCAGCCGGGGACTAGCGGGAGGCAACTCCTACGAGCAGTACTTC.

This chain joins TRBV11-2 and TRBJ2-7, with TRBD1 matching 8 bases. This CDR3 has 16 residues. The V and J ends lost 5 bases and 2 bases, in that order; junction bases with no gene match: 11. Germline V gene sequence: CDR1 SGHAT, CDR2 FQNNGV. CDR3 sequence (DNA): TGTGCCAGCAGCCCGGACAGGGTCTCGGTGACCTACGAGCAGTACTTC. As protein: CASSPDRVSVTYEQYF.

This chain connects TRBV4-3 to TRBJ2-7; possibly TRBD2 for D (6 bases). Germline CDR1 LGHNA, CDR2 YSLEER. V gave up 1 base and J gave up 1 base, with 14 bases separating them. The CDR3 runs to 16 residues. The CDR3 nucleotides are TGCGCCAGCAGCCAAGGGCCGGGAGATGCGTCCTACGAGCAGTACTTC. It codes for CASSQGPGDASYEQYF.

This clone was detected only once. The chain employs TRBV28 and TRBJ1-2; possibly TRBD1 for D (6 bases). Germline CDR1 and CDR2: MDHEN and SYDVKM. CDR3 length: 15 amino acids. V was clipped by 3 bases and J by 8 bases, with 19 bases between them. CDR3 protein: CASSLPLPQGRGYTF. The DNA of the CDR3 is TGTGCCAGCAGTTTGCCGTTGCCACAGGGTCGAGGCTACACCTTC.

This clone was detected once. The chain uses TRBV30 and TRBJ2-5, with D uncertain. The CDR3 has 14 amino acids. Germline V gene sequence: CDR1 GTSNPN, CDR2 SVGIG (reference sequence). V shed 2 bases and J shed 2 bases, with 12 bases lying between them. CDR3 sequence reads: CAWSKAAGQETQYF. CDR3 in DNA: TGTGCCTGGAGTAAGGCGGCAGGTCAAGAGACCCAGTACTTC. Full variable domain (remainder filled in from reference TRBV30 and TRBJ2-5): SQTIHQWPATLVQPVGSPLSLECTVEGTSNPNLYWYRQAAGRGLQLLFYSVGIGQISSEVPQNLSASRPQDRQFILSSKKLLLSDSGFYLCAWSKAAGQETQYFGPGTRLLVL.

In DNA, the CDR3 is TGTGCCAGCAGCTTGGCGCAGGGGCAAGAGACCCAGTACTTC. Translating gives CASSLAQGQETQYF. The V gene is TRBV5-4, the J gene TRBJ2-5; D possibly corresponds to TRBD1 (6 bases). The germline CDR1 and CDR2 sequences are SGHNT and YYREEE (reference sequence). The CDR3 extends over 14 amino acids. The V gene lost 0 bases and the J gene lost 2 bases, with 8 bases spanning the gap.

CDR3 sequence reads: CASSGGLDGYTF. DNA for the CDR3: TGTGCCAGTAGTGGGGGACTAGACGGCTACACCTTC. The chain uses TRBV19 and TRBJ1-2, with D possibly matching TRBD1 (5 bases). V was pared by 5 bases and J by 8 bases, with 12 bases between. The CDR3 length is 12 residues. Germline loops: CDR1 LNHDA, CDR2 SQIVND (reference sequence).

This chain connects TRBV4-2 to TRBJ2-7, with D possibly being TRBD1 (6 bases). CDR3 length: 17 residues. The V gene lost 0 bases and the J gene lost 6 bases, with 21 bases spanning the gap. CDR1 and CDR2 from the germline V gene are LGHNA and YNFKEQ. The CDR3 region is CASSQDLPAGAPLEQYF. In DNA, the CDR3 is TGTGCCAGCAGCCAAGACCTCCCCGCAGGGGCCCCCCTCGAGCAGTACTTC.

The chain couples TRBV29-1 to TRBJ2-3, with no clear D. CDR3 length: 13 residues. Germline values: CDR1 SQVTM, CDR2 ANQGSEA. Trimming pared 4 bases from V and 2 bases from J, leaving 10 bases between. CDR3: CSVGNTYTDTQYF. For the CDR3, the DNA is TGCAGCGTTGGCAACACCTACACAGATACGCAGTATTTT.

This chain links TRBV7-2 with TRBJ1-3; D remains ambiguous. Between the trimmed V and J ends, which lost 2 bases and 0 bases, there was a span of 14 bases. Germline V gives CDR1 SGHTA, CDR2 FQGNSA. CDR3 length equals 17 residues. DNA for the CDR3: TGTGCCAGCAGCTTATACGAGCGACCGAGCTCTGGAAACACCATATATTTT. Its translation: CASSLYERPSSGNTIYF.

Here the CDR3 reads CASSLDQQGSSYNSPLHF. The CDR3 region has the DNA TGTGCCAGCAGCTTAGATCAGCAGGGGAGCTCCTATAATTCACCCCTCCACTTT. This rearrangement joins TRBV11-3 to TRBJ1-6; D is perhaps TRBD1 (6 bases). This CDR3 comprises 18 residues. Germline V gives CDR1 SGHNT, CDR2 YENEEA. The germline V and J ends were trimmed by 0 bases and 0 bases, with 12 bases remaining between them.

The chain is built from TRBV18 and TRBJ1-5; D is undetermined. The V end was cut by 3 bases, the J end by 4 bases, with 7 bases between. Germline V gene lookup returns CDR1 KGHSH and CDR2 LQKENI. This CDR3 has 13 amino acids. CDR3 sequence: CASSPENNQPQHF. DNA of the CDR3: TGTGCCAGCTCACCCGAGAATAATCAGCCCCAGCATTTT.

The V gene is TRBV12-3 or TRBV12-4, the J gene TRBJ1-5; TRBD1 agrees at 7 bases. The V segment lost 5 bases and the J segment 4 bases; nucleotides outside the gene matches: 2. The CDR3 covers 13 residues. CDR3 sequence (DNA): TGTGCCAGCAGTCCGGGACAGAATCAGCCCCAGCATTTT. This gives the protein CASSPGQNQPQHF.